This T cell receptor beta chain was sequenced during a study of Tregs in tolerant kidney transplant recipients. As regards this clone: Antigen specificity is unknown.

Study-level points and caveats: Activated donor B cell expansion appeared to reveal the most relevant donor-specific TCRbeta repertoire.

TCRdb's table, derived via immunoSEQ multiplex PCR, lists solely in-frame clones and lacks some. The sample includes 50,000 or so clones, about 89% of them seen just once. What was sequenced was Tregs from blood. This clonotype was obtained from a human donor in good health.

CDR3 sequence reads: CASSQMLGSGTGGWSNQPQHF. Written as DNA, the CDR3 is TGCGCCAGCAGCCAAATGCTGGGATCAGGGACAGGGGGCTGGAGCAATCAGCCCCAGCATTTT. The chain links TRBV4-1 to TRBJ1-5; TRBD1 matches at 12 bases. Germline V gives CDR1 MGHRA, CDR2 YSYEKL. V trimming: 2 bases; J trimming: 1 base; junction bases outside the gene matches: 15. The length of the CDR3 is 21 residues.